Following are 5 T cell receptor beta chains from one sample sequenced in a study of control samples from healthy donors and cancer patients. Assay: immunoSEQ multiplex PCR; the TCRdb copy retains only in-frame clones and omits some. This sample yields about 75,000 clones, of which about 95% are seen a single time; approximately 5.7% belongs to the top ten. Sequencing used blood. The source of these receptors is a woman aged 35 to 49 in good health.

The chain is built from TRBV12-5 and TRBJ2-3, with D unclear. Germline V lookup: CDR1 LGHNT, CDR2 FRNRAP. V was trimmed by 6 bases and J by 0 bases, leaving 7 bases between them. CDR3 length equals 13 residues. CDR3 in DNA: TGTGCTAGTGGGGGCAGTAGCACAGATACGCAGTATTTT. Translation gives CASGGSSTDTQYF. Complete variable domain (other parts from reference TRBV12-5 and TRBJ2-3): DARVTQTPRHKVTEMGQEVTMRCQPILGHNTVFWYRQTMMQGLELLAYFRNRAPLDDSGMPKDRFSAEMPDATLATLKIQPSEPRDSAVYFCASGGSSTDTQYFGPGTRLTVL.

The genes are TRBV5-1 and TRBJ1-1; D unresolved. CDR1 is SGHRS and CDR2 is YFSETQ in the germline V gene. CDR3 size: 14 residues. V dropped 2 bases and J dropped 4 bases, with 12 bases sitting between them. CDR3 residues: CASSFGVEGTEAFF. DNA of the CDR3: TGCGCCAGCAGCTTTGGGGTGGAGGGCACTGAAGCTTTCTTT. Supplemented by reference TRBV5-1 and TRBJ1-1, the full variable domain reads KAGVTQTPRYLIKTRGQQVTLSCSPISGHRSVSWYQQTPGQGLQFLFEYFSETQRNKGNFPGRFSGRQFSNSRSEMNVSTLELGDSALYLCASSFGVEGTEAFFGQGTRLTVV.

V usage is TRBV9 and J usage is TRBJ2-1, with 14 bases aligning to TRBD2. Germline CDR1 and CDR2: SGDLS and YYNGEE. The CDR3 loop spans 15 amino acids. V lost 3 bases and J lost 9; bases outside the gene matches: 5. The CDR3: CASSEGLAGVTEQFF. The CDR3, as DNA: TGTGCCAGCAGCGAGGGACTAGCGGGAGTTACTGAGCAGTTCTTC.

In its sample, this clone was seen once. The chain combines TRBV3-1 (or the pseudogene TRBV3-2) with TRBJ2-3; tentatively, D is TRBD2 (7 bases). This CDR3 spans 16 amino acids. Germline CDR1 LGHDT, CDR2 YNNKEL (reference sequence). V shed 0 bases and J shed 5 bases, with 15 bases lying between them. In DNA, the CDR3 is TGTGCCAGCAGCCAAGACCTGGGGGGGCCTGGAGATACGCAGTATTTT. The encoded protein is CASSQDLGGPGDTQYF.

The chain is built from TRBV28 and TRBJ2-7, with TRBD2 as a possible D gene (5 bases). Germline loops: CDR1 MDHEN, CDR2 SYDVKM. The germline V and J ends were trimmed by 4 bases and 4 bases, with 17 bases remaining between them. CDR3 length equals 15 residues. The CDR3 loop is CASSSTWTDSYEQYF. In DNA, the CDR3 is TGTGCCAGCAGTTCTACCTGGACGGACTCGTACGAGCAGTACTTC.